This TCR beta chain was profiled in a study of T cell responses to AZD1222 COVID-19 vaccine. Study-wide results and caveats: Unmutated variant regions are reportedly targeted by nearly half of spike-specific TCRs.

Using immunoSEQ multiplex PCR, the repertoire was profiled, and TCRdb retains in-frame clones only, with some absent. The sample includes some 130,000 clones, roughly 84% seen only once; the top ten take 4.1%. Concerning this clone: What it binds is not known.

The receptor comes from an adult in good health. This sample comprised peripheral blood, obtained on day 0 of AZD1222 vaccination.

Here the CDR3 reads CASSPDRANEKLFF. The CDR3 DNA sequence: TGTGCCAGCAGCCCCGACAGGGCCAATGAAAAACTGTTTTTT. This chain connects TRBV6-5 to TRBJ1-4; 7 bases are a match to TRBD1. The ends lost 6 bases at V and 5 bases at J; junction bases unmatched: 6. CDR1 and CDR2 (germline): MNHEY, SVGAGI. This CDR3 is built from 14 residues.